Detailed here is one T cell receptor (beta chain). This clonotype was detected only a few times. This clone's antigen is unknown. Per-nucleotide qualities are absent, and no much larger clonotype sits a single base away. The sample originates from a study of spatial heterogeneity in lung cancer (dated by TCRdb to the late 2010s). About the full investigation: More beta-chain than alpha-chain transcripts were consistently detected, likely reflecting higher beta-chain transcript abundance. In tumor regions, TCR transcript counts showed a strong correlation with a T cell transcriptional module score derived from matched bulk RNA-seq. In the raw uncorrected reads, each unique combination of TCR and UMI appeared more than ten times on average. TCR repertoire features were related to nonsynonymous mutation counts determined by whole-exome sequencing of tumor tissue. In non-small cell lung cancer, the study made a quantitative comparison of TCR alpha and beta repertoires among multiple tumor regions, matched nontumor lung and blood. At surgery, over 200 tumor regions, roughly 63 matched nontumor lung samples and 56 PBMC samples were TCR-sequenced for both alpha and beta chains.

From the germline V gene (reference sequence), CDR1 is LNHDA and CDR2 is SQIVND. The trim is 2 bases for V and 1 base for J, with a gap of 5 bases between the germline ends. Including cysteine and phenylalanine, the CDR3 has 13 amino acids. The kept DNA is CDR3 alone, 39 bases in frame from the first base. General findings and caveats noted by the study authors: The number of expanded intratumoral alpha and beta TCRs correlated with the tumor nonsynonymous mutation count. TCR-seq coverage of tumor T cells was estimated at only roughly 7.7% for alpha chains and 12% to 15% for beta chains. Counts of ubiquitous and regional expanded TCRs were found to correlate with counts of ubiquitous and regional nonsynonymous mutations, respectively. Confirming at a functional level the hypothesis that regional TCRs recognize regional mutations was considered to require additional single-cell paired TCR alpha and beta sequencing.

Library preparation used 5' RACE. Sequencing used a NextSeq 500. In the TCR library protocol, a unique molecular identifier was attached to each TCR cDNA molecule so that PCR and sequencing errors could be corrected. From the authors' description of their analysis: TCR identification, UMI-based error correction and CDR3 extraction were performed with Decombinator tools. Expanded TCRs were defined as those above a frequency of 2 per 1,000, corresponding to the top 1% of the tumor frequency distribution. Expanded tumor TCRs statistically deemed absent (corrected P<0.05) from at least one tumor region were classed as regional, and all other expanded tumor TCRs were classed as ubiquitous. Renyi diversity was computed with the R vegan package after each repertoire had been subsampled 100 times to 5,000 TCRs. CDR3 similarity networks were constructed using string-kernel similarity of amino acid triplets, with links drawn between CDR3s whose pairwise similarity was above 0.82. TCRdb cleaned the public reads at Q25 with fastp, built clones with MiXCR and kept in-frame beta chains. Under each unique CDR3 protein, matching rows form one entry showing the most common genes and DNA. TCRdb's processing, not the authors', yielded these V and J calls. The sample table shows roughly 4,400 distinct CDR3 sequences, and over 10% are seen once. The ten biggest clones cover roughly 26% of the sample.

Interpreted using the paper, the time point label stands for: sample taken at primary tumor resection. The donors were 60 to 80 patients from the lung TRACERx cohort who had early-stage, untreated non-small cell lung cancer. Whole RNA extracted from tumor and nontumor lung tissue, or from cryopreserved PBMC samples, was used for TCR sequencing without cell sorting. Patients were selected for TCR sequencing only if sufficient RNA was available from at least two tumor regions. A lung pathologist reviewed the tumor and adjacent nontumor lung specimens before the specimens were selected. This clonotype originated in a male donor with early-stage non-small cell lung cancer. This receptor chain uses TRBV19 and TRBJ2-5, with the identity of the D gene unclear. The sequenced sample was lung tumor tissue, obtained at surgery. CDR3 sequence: CASSIRLQETQYF. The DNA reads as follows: TGTGCCAGTAGTATAAGGCTCCAAGAGACCCAGTACTTC. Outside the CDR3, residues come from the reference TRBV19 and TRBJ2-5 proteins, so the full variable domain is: DGGITQSPKYLFRKEGQNVTLSCEQNLNHDAMYWYRQDPGQGLRLIYYSQIVNDFQKGDIAEGYSVSREKKESFPLTVTSAQKNPTAFYLCASSIRLQETQYFGPGTRLLVL.